This T cell receptor (beta chain) was documented in a study of blood T cell repertoires in COVID-19. Whole-study context: Sources were T cells, B-cell-depleted T cells, or PBMCs; the material itself was cDNA or gDNA.

In the original processing: Amplifying reference gene primers gave estimates of nucleated cell counts. The table came from immunoSEQ multiplex PCR; TCRdb's copy has only in-frame clones and leaves some out. D and trimming were read from the DNA, whereas the V and J calls and clone size are those reported in that table. The sample consists of 150,000 or so clones, roughly 86% of them appearing once. This CDR3 region has 13 residues. Germline values: CDR1 SGDLS, CDR2 YYNGEE. The V and J ends lost 0 bases and 6 bases respectively, with 6 bases between them. The rearrangement joins TRBV9 to TRBJ2-2; no clear D gene. The sequenced sample was peripheral blood. The origin of this receptor is a man aged 40-49 years who had recovered from COVID-19. This CDR3 reads CASSVVDSGELFF. CDR3 coding DNA: TGTGCCAGCAGCGTAGTTGACTCCGGGGAGCTGTTTTTT.